Presented here are 9 T cell receptor beta chains from one specimen sequenced in a study of T-cell memory formation after mild COVID-19. TCRdb reanalysed the 5' RACE reads using MiXCR and keeps one entry per CDR3 protein. This sample has about 280,000 distinct CDR3 sequences, with 7% to 10% found just once. Source material: PBMCs or a T cell subset sorted from them (not recorded which). The receptors come from a man aged 18 to 29 who had mild COVID-19 (a few samples of this study predate the infection). Cell type and time point are not known.

This clonotype was recorded at least ten times. V usage is TRBV5-1 and J usage is TRBJ2-5; 7 nucleotides align to TRBD2. Germline V gene sequence: CDR1 SGHRS, CDR2 YFSETQ. This CDR3 is built from 17 residues. Trimming at V came to 1 base and at J to 0 bases, leaving 9 bases not matched to a gene. CDR3 sequence: CASSLTGAGSYQETQYF. The CDR3 nucleotides read TGCGCCAGCAGCTTGACGGGAGCGGGGTCTTACCAAGAGACCCAGTACTTC.

The rearrangement uses TRBV5-1 and TRBJ2-1; 8 positions match TRBD2. The V gene end was trimmed by 7 bases and the J gene end by 8 bases; junction bases not matched to a gene: 11. The germline gives CDR1 SGHRS, CDR2 YFSETQ. The CDR3 contains 14 residues. The chain's CDR3 is CASSGRGGGDEQFF. The CDR3 DNA reads TGCGCCAGCTCCGGGAGGGGGGGAGGCGATGAGCAGTTCTTC.

The V gene is TRBV5-1, the J gene TRBJ2-1, with D possibly being TRBD2 (6 bases). The CDR3 sequence is 18 residues long. Germline-derived CDR1 and CDR2 are SGHRS and YFSETQ. V lost 2 bases, J lost 4 bases, and 22 bases lay in between. The CDR3 loop reads CASSFYPFRVTSYNEQFF. DNA for the CDR3: TGCGCCAGCAGCTTTTATCCCTTCAGGGTGACTAGTTACAATGAGCAGTTCTTC.

At least ten counts were recorded for this clonotype. The J gene is TRBJ2-7, the V gene TRBV29-1, with 7 nucleotides matching TRBD2. The CDR3 extends over 14 amino acids. J lost 0 bases, V lost 6 bases, and 8 bases had no gene match. CDR1 and CDR2 from the germline V gene are SQVTM and ANQGSEA. As DNA, the CDR3 is TGCAGCGTAAAGGGCGGGGGAAGCTCCTACGAGCAGTACTTC. This translates into CSVKGGGSSYEQYF.

This clonotype was seen more than once but under ten times. The V gene is TRBV4-1, the J gene TRBJ2-7, with D perhaps being TRBD1 or TRBD2 (6 bases each). The CDR3 runs to 17 residues. Between the trimmed V and J ends, which lost 0 bases and 0 bases, there was a span of 15 bases. Germline-derived CDR1 and CDR2 are MGHRA and YSYEKL. In DNA, the CDR3 is TGCGCCAGCAGCCAAGAAGCGTTACAGGGACTCTCCTACGAGCAGTACTTC. This codes for CASSQEALQGLSYEQYF.

V and J are TRBV6-5 and TRBJ1-2; 9 bases map to TRBD1. Germline V gene lookup returns CDR1 MNHEY and CDR2 SVGAGI. The CDR3 is made up of 11 amino acids. J gave up 9 bases and V 8 bases, and 4 bases lay outside the gene matches. CDR3 in amino acids: CASGTGRSYTF. CDR3 DNA: TGTGCCAGCGGGACAGGGCGGAGCTACACCTTC.

V gene TRBV15 combines with J gene TRBJ1-5, with 7 bases lining up with TRBD1. This CDR3 is 15 amino acids long. Germline CDR1 and CDR2: LNHNV and YYDKDF (reference sequence). V dropped 2 bases and J dropped 5; count of bases not matched to a gene: 6. The CDR3 DNA sequence: TGTGCCACCAGCAGAAGTAGGGGGACAGATCAGCCCCAGCATTTT. It yields the protein CATSRSRGTDQPQHF.

The table lists this clonotype with a few counts. The CDR3 bases are TGCAGTGCACCGAGCTCCTATAATTCACCCCTCCACTTT. As protein: CSAPSSYNSPLHF. This chain links TRBV20-1 with TRBJ1-6; D remains unclear. Trimming removed 6 bases at V and 0 bases at J, with 6 bases between. CDR1 is DFQATT, CDR2 SNEGSKA, per germline (reference sequence). CDR3 size: 13 residues.

There are many counts of this clonotype. J is TRBJ2-5 and V is TRBV11-2, with D tentatively TRBD2 (5 bases). This CDR3 is built from 14 residues. Per germline, CDR1 SGHAT and CDR2 FQNNGV. Trimming pared 4 bases from V and 1 base from J, leaving 10 bases between. DNA for the CDR3: TGTGCCAGCAGCTGGAGGACCACCCAAGAGACCCAGTACTTC. It translates to CASSWRTTQETQYF. Drawing the rest from reference TRBV11-2 and TRBJ2-5, the complete variable domain is EAGVAQSPRYKIIEKRQSVAFWCNPISGHATLYWYQQILGQGPKLLIQFQNNGVVDDSQLPKDRFSAERLKGVDSTLKIQPAKLEDSAVYLCASSWRTTQETQYFGPGTRLLVL.